This TCR beta chain was sequenced for a study of T cells in pancreatic ductal adenocarcinoma. Libraries were prepared by immunoSEQ multiplex PCR; TCRdb keeps only in-frame clonotypes and omits some of them. This sample has approximately 97,000 clones, with 90% to 95% found just once. Surgery without prior neoadjuvant therapy was the treatment of the selected pancreatic ductal adenocarcinoma patients. CDR1 and CDR2 (germline): SGHRS, YFSETQ. This CDR3 is 15 amino acids long. The V segment lost 3 bases and the J segment 4 bases; nucleotides outside the gene matches: 2. This clone was recorded once. The sequencing sample was made of PBMCs. The chain uses TRBV5-1 and TRBJ2-5; 14 bases line up with TRBD2. This TCR came from a human donor with pancreatic ductal adenocarcinoma. CDR3 in DNA: TGCGCCAGCAGCTCCGGGACTAGCGGGGGAGAGACCCAGTACTTC. It specifies CASSSGTSGGETQYF.